This TCR beta chain came from a study of response to subunit inactivated influenza vaccine. Overall study results and limits: With each seasonal influenza vaccination, the authors suggested, few new T cells are recruited.

With regard to this clonotype: Its antigen is still unknown.

Germline CDR1 MNHEY, CDR2 SVGAGI. The V gene lost 4 bases and the J gene lost 0 bases, with 13 bases spanning the gap. The CDR3 is 17 residues long. TCRdb ran MiXCR on the RT-PCR reads and lists one entry per CDR3 protein. The table records around 580,000 distinct CDR3 sequences, around 15% of them present only once. This chain connects TRBV6-5 to TRBJ1-6, with D perhaps matching TRBD1 (5 bases). This sequence was found in a man in his fifties who received an inactivated influenza vaccine. This specimen consisted of PBMCs from blood, obtained 11 to 12 days after vaccination. The CDR3 protein is CASSLLFGGSYNSPLHF. CDR3 bases: TGTGCCAGCAGTTTGTTGTTCGGGGGCTCCTATAATTCACCCCTCCACTTT.